This TCR beta chain appears in the sequencing data of a study of blood T cell repertoires in COVID-19. Turning to the study itself: Nucleic acid was either cDNA or gDNA, and it came from T cells, B-cell-depleted T cells, or PBMCs.

Per the original data handling: How many nucleated cells were present was estimated from reference gene primer amplification. The assay was immunoSEQ multiplex PCR, and TCRdb's table has in-frame clones only and misses some. From that table come the V and J calls and clone size; the DNA was used to work out D and trimming. The sample has about 100,000 clones; roughly 86% are singletons. This clone was seen a single time. The sequence was obtained from a woman aged 55-69 years in a cohort sampled during active or convalescent COVID-19. The sequenced sample was peripheral blood.

The CDR3 sequence: CASITAGGSYNEQFF. The DNA of the CDR3 is TGTGCCAGCATTACGGCGGGGGGCTCCTACAATGAGCAGTTCTTC. The chain carries TRBV6-5 and TRBJ2-1; the match to TRBD2 covers 8 bases. The germline V gene encodes CDR1 MNHEY and CDR2 SVGAGI. V shed 7 bases and J 0 bases; nucleotides not matched to a gene: 5. The CDR3 is made up of 15 amino acids.